The 25 T cell receptor beta chains below were found in one sample sequenced in a study of human T cells and chemical hapten exposure. Regarding time point: patch test 1, 2 weeks after DPC sensitization. Treatment reported: therapeutic diphenylcyclopropenone sensitization with weekly scalp DPC. TCRdb ran MiXCR on the RACE reads and lists one entry per CDR3 protein. The sample records 100,000 or so distinct CDR3 sequences, 8% to 13% being singletons. This specimen consisted of whole blood, obtained in connection with sensitization to the hapten diphenylcyclopropenone (DPC). The source of these receptors is a woman aged 35 to 49 with alopecia areata. Some clones in this sample may be carry-over from other donors' samples.

The V call is TRBV29-1, the J call TRBJ2-7; D possibly corresponds to TRBD2 (5 bases). Germline CDR1 is SQVTM and CDR2 is ANQGSEA. Trimming shortened V by 1 base and J by 0 bases, and 13 bases separated the two germline ends. This CDR3 is 15 amino acids long. This CDR3 reads CSVEVGGRNSYEQYF. CDR3 in DNA: TGCAGCGTTGAAGTTGGCGGGCGAAACTCCTACGAGCAGTACTTC.

This clonotype turned up a few times. V gene TRBV20-1 combines with J gene TRBJ2-7; possible D gene TRBD1, 6 bases. Between the trimmed V and J ends, which lost 2 bases and 3 bases, there was a span of 17 bases. CDR3 length: 15 amino acids. Germline CDR1 and CDR2: DFQATT and SNEGSKA (reference sequence). The CDR3 DNA sequence: TGCAGTGCTAGACCCAGACAGGCCGGTCTCTACGAGCAGTACTTC. This translates into CSARPRQAGLYEQYF.

This clonotype was recorded many times. The chain has TRBV28 and TRBJ1-2; D is uncertain. V was cut by 3 bases and J by 2 bases, with 10 bases left in between. The CDR3 runs 14 residues. Germline V gene lookup returns CDR1 MDHEN and CDR2 SYDVKM. CDR3 bases: TGTGCCAGCAGTTTCGGCGGTACGAACTATGGCTACACCTTC. It encodes CASSFGGTNYGYTF.

V usage is TRBV4-1 and J usage is TRBJ1-1; D is perhaps TRBD1 (5 bases). Germline values: CDR1 MGHRA, CDR2 YSYEKL. Trimming left V 4 bases short and J 3 bases short, with 15 bases between. The CDR3 has 15 residues. CDR3 nucleotide sequence: TGCGCCAGCAGCCGAGTCCAACAGGTGGACACTGAAGCTTTCTTT. Encoded protein: CASSRVQQVDTEAFF.

This clonotype has just a few counts. The chain has TRBV19 and TRBJ2-7, with 7 bases identical to TRBD2. This CDR3 has 13 residues. The J segment lost 2 bases and the V segment lost 9 bases, leaving 7 bases of the junction unmatched. CDR1 is LNHDA, CDR2 SQIVND, per germline (reference sequence). In DNA form, the CDR3 reads TGTGCCAGCGGCCGGGGGGTTCCCTACGAGCAGTACTTC. Translating gives CASGRGVPYEQYF.

In its sample, this clonotype was seen many times. V gene TRBV10-2 combines with J gene TRBJ2-2, with a tentative D call TRBD2 (5 bases). Trimming took off 8 bases at V and 4 bases at J, with 14 bases between the two ends. This CDR3 is 14 amino acids long. CDR1 is WSHSY, CDR2 SAAADI, per germline. DNA for the CDR3: TGCGCCAGCGTGCCCGCGGGCGTCACCGGGGAGCTGTTTTTT. It specifies CASVPAGVTGELFF.

This clonotype came up many times. The rearrangement joins TRBV20-1 to TRBJ1-5; tentative D call: TRBD1 (6 bases). Germline V gene lookup returns CDR1 DFQATT and CDR2 SNEGSKA (reference sequence). V lost 1 base to trimming and J lost 4 bases, with 17 bases between them. The CDR3 is 16 residues long. The chain's CDR3 is CSARVPEGQRNQPQHF. DNA for the CDR3: TGCAGTGCTAGAGTTCCTGAAGGACAGAGAAATCAGCCCCAGCATTTT.

This clonotype occurred many times. This chain links TRBV6-5 with TRBJ2-2; no reliable D call. Germline lookup yields CDR1 MNHEY and CDR2 SVGAGI. This CDR3 spans 15 amino acids. The ends were cut back, 8 bases at V and 0 bases at J, with 13 bases in the middle. The CDR3 DNA reads as TGTGCCAGCCGACCGGCCGGGTCGAACACCGGGGAGCTGTTTTTT. This encodes CASRPAGSNTGELFF.

The chain recombines TRBV5-6 with TRBJ2-4; no definite D call. Germline CDR1 is SGHDT and CDR2 is YYEEEE. The ends were cut back, 4 bases at V and 3 bases at J, with 5 bases in the middle. The CDR3 totals 12 residues. The CDR3 here is CASSHGKNIQYF. The CDR3 DNA is TGTGCCAGCAGCCACGGCAAAAACATTCAGTACTTC.

J is TRBJ1-1 and V is TRBV7-9; the D is unclear. The CDR3 is made up of 14 amino acids. Looked up from germline, CDR1 is SEHNR and CDR2 is FQNEAQ (reference sequence). V lost 1 base and J 4 bases, leaving 10 bases between the germline ends. The CDR3 loop is CASSLGTEFTEAFF. The DNA of the CDR3 is TGTGCCAGCAGCTTAGGAACAGAATTCACTGAAGCTTTCTTT. The full variable domain, completed using reference TRBV7-9 and TRBJ1-1, is DTGVSQNPRHKITKRGQNVTFRCDPISEHNRLYWYRQTLGQGPEFLTYFQNEAQLEKSRLLSDRFSAERPKGSFSTLEIQRTEQGDSAMYLCASSLGTEFTEAFFGQGTRLTVV.

This clonotype was seen ten or more times. The V call is TRBV30, the J call TRBJ2-2; D unclear. Germline lookup yields CDR1 GTSNPN and CDR2 SVGIG (reference sequence). There are 14 residues in the CDR3. The V end lost 3 bases, the J end lost 8 bases, and 16 bases lay between the germline ends. The CDR3 DNA reads as TGTGCCTGGAGCGCCCCGTATCCCCCAGGGGAGCTGTTTTTT. It yields the protein CAWSAPYPPGELFF.

The chain recombines TRBV29-1 with TRBJ2-1; the match to TRBD1 covers 8 bases. CDR1 is SQVTM and CDR2 is ANQGSEA in the germline V gene. The CDR3 is 14 residues long. V lost 4 bases and J lost 12; bases outside the gene matches: 14. The CDR3 DNA follows: TGCAGCGTTGTCTCGGACAGGGTTGGAGCCAGGCAGTTCTTC. It translates to CSVVSDRVGARQFF.

This clonotype was seen more than once but under ten times. The CDR3 nucleotides read TGTGCCAGCAGTTTCTCGTCGGGGAAGGGCTATGGCTACACCTTC. Amino acids: CASSFSSGKGYGYTF. The chain carries TRBV28 and TRBJ1-2, with unresolved D. Trimming cost V 3 bases and J 4 bases, with 15 bases left between them. The CDR3 runs to 15 residues. The germline CDR1 and CDR2 sequences are MDHEN and SYDVKM.

This clonotype came up many times. The gene calls are TRBV20-1 and TRBJ2-1; either TRBD1 or TRBD2 may supply D (5 bases each). Trimming took off 3 bases at V and 9 bases at J, with 12 bases between the two ends. The germline V gene has CDR1 DFQATT and CDR2 SNEGSKA (reference sequence). This CDR3 comprises 12 residues. DNA of the CDR3: TGCAGTGCTAGCGGGACCCCCGGTGAGCAGTTCTTC. It codes for CSASGTPGEQFF.

This clonotype was recorded a few times. The chain recombines TRBV30 with TRBJ1-2; D gene ambiguous. CDR1 and CDR2 (germline): GTSNPN, SVGIG (reference sequence). The CDR3 is 13 amino acids. The V end lost 2 bases, the J end lost 8 bases, and 15 bases lay between the germline ends. The CDR3 DNA sequence: TGTGCCTGGAGTCCGGGGTCCCACGACGGCTACACCTTC. This codes for CAWSPGSHDGYTF.

CDR3 bases: TGTGCCAGCCTAAAAGGGGCCATGAACACTGAAGCTTTCTTT. Amino acids: CASLKGAMNTEAFF. The chain is built from TRBV28 and TRBJ1-1; tentatively, D is TRBD1 (5 bases). The CDR3 has 14 residues. Per the germline V gene, CDR1 is MDHEN and CDR2 is SYDVKM. Between the trimmed V and J ends, which lost 8 bases and 0 bases, there was a span of 13 bases.

This clonotype was recorded many times. The chain uses TRBV7-9 and TRBJ1-2; TRBD1 matches 8 bases. This CDR3 region has 16 residues. CDR1 is SEHNR and CDR2 is FQNEAQ in the germline V gene (reference sequence). V lost 5 bases, J lost 6 bases, and 14 bases stayed unmatched. The CDR3 protein is CASSLGAGGAVNGYTF. CDR3 nucleotides: TGTGCCAGCAGCCTAGGGGCAGGGGGCGCGGTAAATGGCTACACCTTC. The entire variable domain, with the rest obtained from reference TRBV7-9 and TRBJ1-2, is as follows: DTGVSQNPRHKITKRGQNVTFRCDPISEHNRLYWYRQTLGQGPEFLTYFQNEAQLEKSRLLSDRFSAERPKGSFSTLEIQRTEQGDSAMYLCASSLGAGGAVNGYTFGSGTRLTVV.

V gene TRBV29-1 combines with J gene TRBJ1-2, with TRBD1 matching 7 bases. Per germline, CDR1 SQVTM and CDR2 ANQGSEA. The CDR3 consists of 15 residues. V gave up 6 bases and J gave up 1 base; unmatched junction bases: 11. The CDR3 nucleotides are TGCAGCGTGGGGGATGGACAGGCCCTTAACTATGGCTACACCTTC. Translating it yields CSVGDGQALNYGYTF. Combining the CDR3 with reference TRBV29-1 and TRBJ1-2 gives the whole variable domain SAVISQKPSRDICQRGTSLTIQCQVDSQVTMMFWYRQQPGQSLTLIATANQGSEATYESGFVIDKFPISRPNLTFSTLTVSNMSPEDSSIYLCSVGDGQALNYGYTFGSGTRLTVV.

The J gene is TRBJ2-5, the V gene TRBV4-3, with D possibly called TRBD1 or TRBD2 (5 bases each). V shed 1 base and J shed 2 bases, with 11 bases lying between them. Germline V gene sequence: CDR1 LGHNA, CDR2 YSLEER. The CDR3 is 15 residues long. The CDR3 nucleotides are TGCGCCAGCAGCCAAGGGGGCGGGCCTCAAGAGACCCAGTACTTC. Amino acid sequence: CASSQGGGPQETQYF.

The chain employs TRBV2 and TRBJ2-1; TRBD2 matches 8 bases. CDR3 length: 14 amino acids. Germline trimming cut 6 bases from V and 9 bases from J; bases unmatched to any gene: 10. Per the germline V gene, CDR1 is SNHLY and CDR2 is FYNNEI. The CDR3 DNA sequence: TGTGCCAGCAGCCGCCAAATGGCGGGAGGTGAGCAGTTCTTC. As protein: CASSRQMAGGEQFF.

The chain carries TRBV20-1 and TRBJ2-2; D unresolved. The V end lost 5 bases, the J end lost 3 bases, and 13 bases lay between the germline ends. Germline V gene lookup returns CDR1 DFQATT and CDR2 SNEGSKA (reference sequence). CDR3 length equals 14 residues. In nucleotides, the CDR3 is TGCAGTGCTGGTATCCTCCCGGACACCGGGGAGCTGTTTTTT. Encoded protein: CSAGILPDTGELFF.

A remark on this clonotype: This sequence may be a read error, since a much larger clone differs from it by one base. The V gene is TRBV11-2, the J gene TRBJ2-7; a possible D gene is TRBD1 (8 bases). Trimming stripped 4 bases from V and 6 bases from J, with 16 bases between. The CDR3 consists of 14 residues. Looked up from germline, CDR1 is SGHAT and CDR2 is FQNNGV. The CDR3 sequence is CASSSTGGGCEQYF. CDR3 nucleotides: TGTGCCAGCAGCTCCACAGGGGGGGGATGCGAGCAGTACTTC.

This clonotype appeared many times. This chain connects TRBV7-2 to TRBJ2-3, with D possibly being TRBD1 (6 bases). Germline-derived CDR1 and CDR2 are SGHTA and FQGNSA. The V end lost 5 bases, the J end lost 6 bases, and 15 bases lay between the germline ends. The CDR3 has 14 amino acids. The CDR3 nucleotides read TGTGCCAGCAGCCCAGTGGACAGCCGGGATACGCAGTATTTT. Its protein product is CASSPVDSRDTQYF.

J is TRBJ1-1 and V is TRBV28; D gene unclear. The CDR3 covers 12 residues. Trimming cost V 7 bases and J 3 bases, with 9 bases left between them. Germline lookup yields CDR1 MDHEN and CDR2 SYDVKM. CDR3 bases: TGTGCCAGCATGGTGGTGTACACTGAAGCTTTCTTT. Encoded protein: CASMVVYTEAFF.

This clonotype showed up many times. CDR3 DNA sequence: TGCAGCGTGGAGGGGTCGTTCAGGAGCTACACCTTC. This gives the protein CSVEGSFRSYTF. V usage is TRBV29-1 and J usage is TRBJ1-2, with TRBD1 as a possible D gene (5 bases). V shed 6 bases and J shed 9 bases, with 17 bases lying between them. The CDR3 spans 12 residues. Germline V gene sequence: CDR1 SQVTM, CDR2 ANQGSEA.